The TCR beta chain described here comes from a study of control samples from healthy donors and cancer patients. CDR3 length equals 13 residues. Germline CDR1 SNHLY, CDR2 FYNNEI. V lost 6 bases and J lost 7, with 13 bases in between. Profiling relied on immunoSEQ multiplex PCR, and the TCRdb table lists in-frame clones only, not all of them. The profile shows 170,000 or so clones, 94% of them singletons. The sequenced material came from blood. The V gene is TRBV2, the J gene TRBJ1-5, with D possibly being TRBD1 (5 bases). The source is a woman aged 18 to 35 in good health. DNA of the CDR3: TGTGCCAGCAGCTGGGGGGTGGACCAGCCCCAGCATTTT. Protein sequence: CASSWGVDQPQHF. The full variable domain, with the rest looked up from reference TRBV2 and TRBJ1-5, is EPEVTQTPSHQVTQMGQEVILRCVPISNHLYFYWYRQILGQKVEFLVSFYNNEISEKSEIFDDQFSVERPDGSNFTLKIRSTKLEDSAMYFCASSWGVDQPQHFGDGTRLSIL.